The 16 T cell receptor beta chains listed next were all sequenced from one sample in a study of shared clonotypes between healthy human individuals. Clones were read by immunoSEQ multiplex PCR, and TCRdb kept only the in-frame ones, dropping some. The data contain about 510,000 clones, about 96% of them singletons. What was sequenced was naive CD4+ T cells sorted from blood. Subset noted: CD45RA+ positively selected. The receptor set was obtained from a woman aged 25 to 39 in good health.

The CDR3 bases are TGTGCCAGCAGTCTTCCTGGGGCCAACGTCCTGACTTTC. Protein sequence: CASSLPGANVLTF. The V and J genes are TRBV6-1 and TRBJ2-6; D call uncertain. Germline V gene lookup returns CDR1 MNHNS and CDR2 SASEGT. The ends were cut back, 5 bases at V and 2 bases at J, with 4 bases in the middle. This CDR3 has 13 amino acids.

This clone has only a few counts. V usage is TRBV9 and J usage is TRBJ2-7; D gene uncertain. Germline-derived CDR1 and CDR2 are SGDLS and YYNGEE. V was shortened by 7 bases and J by 5 bases, with 4 bases between the two germline ends. The CDR3 has 9 amino acids. CDR3 DNA: TGTGCCAGCGGCCACGAGCAGTACTTC. Translated, it gives CASGHEQYF.

The CDR3 here is CAAGWDSYEQYF. CDR3 DNA: TGTGCCGCCGGATGGGACAGCTACGAGCAGTACTTC. The J gene is TRBJ2-7, the V gene TRBV7-9, with 7 positions matching TRBD1. CDR3 length: 12 amino acids. Germline V CDR1 and CDR2: SEHNR, FQNEAQ (reference sequence). V was pared by 11 bases and J by 3 bases, with 7 bases of the junction left unmatched.

The chain couples TRBV28 to TRBJ2-5; D ambiguous. The J call may not be correct, given that the DNA end is closer to TRBJ2-7. Germline CDR1 is MDHEN and CDR2 is SYDVKM. This CDR3 spans 11 amino acids. The CDR3 protein is CASSEMDEQYF. CDR3 coding DNA: TGTGCCAGCAGTGAAATGGACGAGCAGTACTTC.

V is TRBV18 and J is TRBJ2-5; 12 nucleotides align to TRBD2. The assigned J gene may be wrong: the sequence end matches TRBJ2-7 better. The germline CDR1 and CDR2 sequences are KGHSH and LQKENI. CDR3 length: 16 amino acids. CDR3 nucleotides: TGTGCCAGCTCACCCGTGACTAGCGGGAGAGTGAGCGAGCAGTACTTC. The encoded protein is CASSPVTSGRVSEQYF.

This clone was counted a single time. This chain links TRBV9 with TRBJ2-2; D is undetermined. Trimming removed 4 bases at V and 7 bases at J, with 11 bases between. This CDR3 has 13 amino acids. Germline V gene data show CDR1 as SGDLS and CDR2 as YYNGEE. The chain's CDR3 is CASSPSGDGELFF. CDR3 nucleotides: TGTGCCAGCAGCCCGTCGGGTGACGGGGAGCTGTTTTTT.

The chain employs TRBV18 and TRBJ1-5; 8 positions match TRBD1. The CDR3 extends over 17 amino acids. Trimming removed 3 bases from V and 7 bases from J; junction bases left unmatched: 14. The germline V gene has CDR1 KGHSH and CDR2 LQKENI. CDR3 protein: CASSPRGSGTGDQPQHF. In DNA, the CDR3 is TGTGCCAGCTCACCCAGGGGGTCCGGGACAGGTGACCAGCCCCAGCATTTT.

This chain joins TRBV11-2 and TRBJ2-1; 7 bases agree with TRBD2. The CDR3 runs 16 residues. Germline loops: CDR1 SGHAT, CDR2 FQNNGV. V shed 5 bases, J shed 7 bases, and the junction held 14 bases outside the gene matches. The CDR3 protein is CASSPSGETSRNEQFF. CDR3 DNA: TGTGCCAGCAGCCCCTCTGGGGAGACTAGCCGGAATGAGCAGTTCTTC.

The V gene is TRBV11-2, the J gene TRBJ2-7, with 9 nucleotides matching TRBD1. The V and J ends lost 1 base and 6 bases, in that order; junction bases with no gene match: 7. Germline V CDR1 and CDR2: SGHAT, FQNNGV. The CDR3 covers 15 residues. CDR3 protein: CASSLAGQGSAEQYF. CDR3 nucleotide sequence: TGTGCCAGCAGCTTAGCGGGACAGGGATCGGCCGAGCAGTACTTC.

The chain employs TRBV5-1 and TRBJ2-7, with D uncertain. Trimming removed 5 bases at V and 0 bases at J, with 9 bases between. The CDR3 extends over 13 amino acids. Germline CDR1 and CDR2: SGHRS and YFSETQ. Written as DNA, the CDR3 is TGCGCCAGCAGGACCGACAACTCCTACGAGCAGTACTTC. This translates into CASRTDNSYEQYF.

The genes are TRBV18 and TRBJ1-1; D unresolved. Germline CDR1 and CDR2: KGHSH and LQKENI. CDR3 length: 15 residues. V shed 2 bases and J shed 0 bases, with 10 bases lying between them. Written as DNA, the CDR3 is TGTGCCAGCTCACCAGGTCGCACCATGAACACTGAAGCTTTCTTT. This encodes CASSPGRTMNTEAFF.

The J gene is TRBJ2-1, the V gene TRBV2, with 11 positions matching TRBD2. The V gene end was trimmed by 7 bases and the J gene end by 1 base; junction bases not matched to a gene: 9. Germline V gives CDR1 SNHLY, CDR2 FYNNEI. This CDR3 contains 17 residues. DNA of the CDR3: TGTGCCAGCACCTCTAGCGGGAGGTTCAGGTCCTACAATGAGCAGTTCTTC. Protein: CASTSSGRFRSYNEQFF.

This chain uses TRBV6-4 with TRBJ2-7, with a weak D call TRBD2 (5 bases). This CDR3 contains 13 residues. V lost 6 bases to trimming and J lost 6 bases, with 15 bases between them. Germline V CDR1 and CDR2: MRHNA, SNTAGT. The CDR3 region has the DNA TGTGCCAGCAGCGAAACTACGGGGTCCGAGCAGTACTTC. This sequence encodes CASSETTGSEQYF.

This clone was seen more than once but under ten times. The chain employs TRBV11-3 and TRBJ2-2; tentatively, D is TRBD2 (5 bases). CDR1 and CDR2 (germline): SGHNT, YENEEA. There are 14 residues in the CDR3. The V end was cut by 2 bases, the J end by 5 bases, with 9 bases between. CDR3 amino acids: CASSLLRGTGELFF. Here the CDR3 DNA reads TGTGCCAGCAGCTTATTGCGCGGGACCGGGGAGCTGTTTTTT.

The chain links TRBV10-3 to TRBJ1-4; the D is unclear. With 10 bases removed from V and 6 bases from J, the gap between germline ends came to 21 bases. The CDR3 totals 15 residues. Per germline, CDR1 ENHRY and CDR2 SYGVKD. CDR3 protein: CATQEPNKRDEKLFF. The CDR3 DNA is TGTGCCACGCAGGAGCCGAACAAGCGGGATGAAAAACTGTTTTTT.

This clone was recorded once. This sequence joins TRBV6-5 and TRBJ1-6; weak D call: TRBD1 (6 bases). CDR1 is MNHEY, CDR2 SVGAGI, per germline. CDR3 length: 12 amino acids. Trimming cost V 6 bases and J 17 bases, with 17 bases left between them. CDR3 region: CASSQIGQPFHF. DNA of the CDR3: TGTGCCAGCAGCCAAATTGGACAGCCTTTCCACTTT.